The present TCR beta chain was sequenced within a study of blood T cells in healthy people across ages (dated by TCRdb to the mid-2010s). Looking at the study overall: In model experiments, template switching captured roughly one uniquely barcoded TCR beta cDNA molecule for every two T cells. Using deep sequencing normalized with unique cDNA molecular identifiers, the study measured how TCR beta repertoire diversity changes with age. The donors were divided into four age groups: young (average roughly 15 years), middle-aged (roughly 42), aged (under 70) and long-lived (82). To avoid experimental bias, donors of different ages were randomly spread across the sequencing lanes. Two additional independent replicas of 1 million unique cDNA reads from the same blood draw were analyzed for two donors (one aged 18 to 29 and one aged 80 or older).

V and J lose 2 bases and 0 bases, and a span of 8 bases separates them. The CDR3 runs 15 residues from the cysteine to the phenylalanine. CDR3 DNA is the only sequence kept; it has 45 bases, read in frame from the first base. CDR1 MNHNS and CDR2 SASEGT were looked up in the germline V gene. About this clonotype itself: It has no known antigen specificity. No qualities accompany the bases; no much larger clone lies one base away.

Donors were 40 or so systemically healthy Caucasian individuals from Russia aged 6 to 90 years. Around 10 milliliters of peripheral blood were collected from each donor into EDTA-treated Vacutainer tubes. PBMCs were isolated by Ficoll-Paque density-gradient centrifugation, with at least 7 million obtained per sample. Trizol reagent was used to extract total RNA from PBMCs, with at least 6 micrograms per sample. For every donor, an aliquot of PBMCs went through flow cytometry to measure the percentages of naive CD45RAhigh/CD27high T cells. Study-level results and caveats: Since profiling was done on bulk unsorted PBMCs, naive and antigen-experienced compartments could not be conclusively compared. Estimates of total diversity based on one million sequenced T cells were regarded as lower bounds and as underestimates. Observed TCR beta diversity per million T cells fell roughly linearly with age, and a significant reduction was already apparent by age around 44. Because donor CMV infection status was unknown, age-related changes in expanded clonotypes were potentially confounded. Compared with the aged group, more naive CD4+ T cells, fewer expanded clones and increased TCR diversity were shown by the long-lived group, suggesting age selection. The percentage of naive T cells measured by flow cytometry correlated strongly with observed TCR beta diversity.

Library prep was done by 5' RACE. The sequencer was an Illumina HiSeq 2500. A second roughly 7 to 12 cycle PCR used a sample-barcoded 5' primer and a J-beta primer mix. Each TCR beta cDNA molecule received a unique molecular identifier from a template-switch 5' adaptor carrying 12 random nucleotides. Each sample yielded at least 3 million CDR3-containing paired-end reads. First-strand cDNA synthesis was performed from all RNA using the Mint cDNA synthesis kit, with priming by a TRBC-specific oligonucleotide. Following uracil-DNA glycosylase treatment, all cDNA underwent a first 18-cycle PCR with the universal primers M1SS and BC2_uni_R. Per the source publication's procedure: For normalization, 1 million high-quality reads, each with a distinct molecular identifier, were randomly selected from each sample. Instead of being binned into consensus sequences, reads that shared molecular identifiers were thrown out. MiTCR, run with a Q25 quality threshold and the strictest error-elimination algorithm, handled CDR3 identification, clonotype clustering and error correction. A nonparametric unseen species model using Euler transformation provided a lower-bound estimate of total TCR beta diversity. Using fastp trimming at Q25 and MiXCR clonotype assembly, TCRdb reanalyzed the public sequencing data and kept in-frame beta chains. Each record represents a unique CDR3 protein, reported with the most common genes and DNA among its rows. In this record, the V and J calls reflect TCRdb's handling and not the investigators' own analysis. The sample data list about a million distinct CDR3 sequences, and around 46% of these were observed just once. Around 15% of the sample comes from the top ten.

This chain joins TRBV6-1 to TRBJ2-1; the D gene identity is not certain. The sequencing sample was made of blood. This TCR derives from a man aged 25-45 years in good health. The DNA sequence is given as TGTGCCAGCAGTGAATCCCCAGGCTCCTACAATGAGCAGTTCTTC. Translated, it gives CASSESPGSYNEQFF.